A selection of T cell receptor beta chains follows, all from one sample in a study of CD8 T cells in ankylosing spondylitis. TCRdb processed the 5' RACE reads anew with MiXCR; each CDR3 protein has one entry. The repertoire consists of some 200,000 distinct CDR3 sequences, with 9.5% to 15% occurring once and the leading ten covering 15% to 20%. Sequencing was done on a sample of blood, either unsorted or a sorted T cell fraction (not recorded which). The receptors shown here come from a male donor with ankylosing spondylitis or in good health (not recorded which). The CDR3 runs from the conserved cysteine through the conserved F or W. Fields, in order: CDR3 protein, CDR3 DNA, D gene, V gene, J gene, clone size. A D gene is named only where the DNA matches it firmly. Expanded clones are given a class, and other clones once, few, many or no size at all.

CDR3aa: CASSFAGGGTEAFF
CDR3nt: TGTGCCAGCAGTTTTGCGGGGGGAGGGACTGAAGCTTTCTTT
d_gene: -
v_gene: TRBV27
j_gene: TRBJ1-1
abundance: many

CDR3aa: CASSPRTRGPGELFF
CDR3nt: TGTGCCAGCAGCCCCAGAACTAGAGGGCCCGGGGAGCTGTTTTTT
d_gene: -
v_gene: TRBV3-1
j_gene: TRBJ2-2
abundance: few

CDR3aa: CSASGTSGRWSYNEQFF
CDR3nt: TGCAGTGCTTCCGGGACTAGCGGGAGGTGGTCCTACAATGAGCAGTTCTTC
d_gene: TRBD2
v_gene: TRBV20-1
j_gene: TRBJ2-1
abundance: -

CDR3aa: CASSQDTGGSNTGELFF
CDR3nt: TGTGCCAGCAGCCAAGATACAGGGGGCTCGAACACCGGGGAGCTGTTTTTT
d_gene: TRBD1
v_gene: TRBV4-2
j_gene: TRBJ2-2
abundance: few

CDR3aa: CASRRSTGGWDEQFF
CDR3nt: TGTGCCAGCAGACGCTCGACAGGGGGCTGGGATGAGCAGTTCTTC
d_gene: TRBD1
v_gene: TRBV7-8
j_gene: TRBJ2-1
abundance: -

CDR3aa: CASSQTGRETEAFF
CDR3nt: TGCGCCAGCAGCCAGACAGGGCGGGAAACTGAAGCTTTCTTT
d_gene: TRBD1
v_gene: TRBV4-1
j_gene: TRBJ1-1
abundance: few

CDR3aa: CASSFAGGHQETQYF
CDR3nt: TGTGCCAGCAGTTTCGCGGGGGGGCACCAAGAGACCCAGTACTTC
d_gene: TRBD2
v_gene: TRBV12-3/TRBV12-4
j_gene: TRBJ2-5
abundance: few

CDR3aa: CCARATLDRVVTGELFF
CDR3nt: TGCTGTGCTAGAGCTACCCTCGACAGGGTTGTCACCGGGGAGCTGTTTTTT
d_gene: TRBD1
v_gene: TRBV20-1
j_gene: TRBJ2-2
abundance: -

CDR3aa: CASGLLVQRSYEQYF
CDR3nt: TGTGCTAGTGGTTTGCTGGTACAGCGCTCCTACGAGCAGTACTTC
d_gene: -
v_gene: TRBV12-5
j_gene: TRBJ2-7
abundance: few

CDR3aa: CATSDLRFAGGLTEAFF
CDR3nt: TGTGCCACCAGTGATTTGAGGTTCGCCGGAGGTTTGACTGAAGCTTTCTTT
d_gene: -
v_gene: TRBV24-1
j_gene: TRBJ1-1
abundance: -

CDR3aa: CASSLLGARTEAFF
CDR3nt: TGTGCCAGCAGCTTACTGGGGGCACGAACTGAAGCTTTCTTT
d_gene: -
v_gene: TRBV7-2
j_gene: TRBJ1-1
abundance: few

CDR3aa: CSVESGGVGELFF
CDR3nt: TGCAGCGTTGAATCCGGAGGGGTCGGGGAGCTGTTTTTT
d_gene: -
v_gene: TRBV29-1
j_gene: TRBJ2-2
abundance: many

CDR3aa: CASSLGGSAYEQYF
CDR3nt: TGTGCCAGCAGCTTAGGAGGCAGTGCCTACGAGCAGTACTTC
d_gene: -
v_gene: TRBV11-2
j_gene: TRBJ2-7
abundance: -

CDR3aa: CSVERWERNSGANVLTF
CDR3nt: TGCAGCGTTGAAAGGTGGGAGCGTAACTCTGGGGCCAACGTCCTGACTTTC
d_gene: -
v_gene: TRBV29-1
j_gene: TRBJ2-6
abundance: -

CDR3aa: CASRPEGEGDSPLHF
CDR3nt: TGTGCCAGCCGACCTGAGGGGGAGGGGGATTCACCCCTCCACTTT
d_gene: -
v_gene: TRBV12-3/TRBV12-4
j_gene: TRBJ1-6
abundance: few

CDR3aa: CASSQDREGEKLFF
CDR3nt: TGTGCCAGCAGCCAGGACAGGGAAGGTGAAAAACTGTTTTTT
d_gene: TRBD1
v_gene: TRBV12-3/TRBV12-4
j_gene: TRBJ1-4
abundance: few

CDR3aa: CASSLSLNEQYF
CDR3nt: TGTGCCAGCAGTTTAAGTTTGAACGAGCAGTACTTC
d_gene: -
v_gene: TRBV12-3/TRBV12-4
j_gene: TRBJ2-7
abundance: many

CDR3aa: CAWSKASLPDGTQYF
CDR3nt: TGTGCCTGGAGTAAGGCTAGCCTTCCAGATGGAACGCAGTATTTT
d_gene: -
v_gene: TRBV30
j_gene: TRBJ2-3
abundance: -

CDR3aa: CASSLDRSNEQFF
CDR3nt: TGTGCCAGCAGCTTAGATAGAAGCAATGAGCAGTTCTTC
d_gene: -
v_gene: TRBV7-9
j_gene: TRBJ2-1
abundance: many

CDR3aa: CASSRGTESNYGYTF
CDR3nt: TGCGCCAGCAGCCGGGGGACAGAATCTAACTATGGCTACACCTTC
d_gene: TRBD1
v_gene: TRBV4-1
j_gene: TRBJ1-2
abundance: once

CDR3aa: CASSLGRREMYF
CDR3nt: TGTGCCAGCAGTTTAGGTAGGCGGGAGATGTACTTC
d_gene: TRBD2
v_gene: TRBV12-3/TRBV12-4
j_gene: TRBJ2-7
abundance: -

CDR3aa: CASTSPGANPTDTQYF
CDR3nt: TGTGCCAGCACCTCCCCGGGGGCTAATCCCACAGATACGCAGTATTTT
d_gene: -
v_gene: TRBV12-3/TRBV12-4
j_gene: TRBJ2-3
abundance: -

CDR3aa: CASSLDTGARIEQFF
CDR3nt: TGCGCCAGCAGCCTCGACACCGGGGCCCGGATTGAACAGTTCTTC
d_gene: -
v_gene: TRBV4-1
j_gene: TRBJ2-1
abundance: many

CDR3aa: CASSQEHNLNTEAFF
CDR3nt: TGTGCCAGCAGCCAAGAACACAACCTGAACACTGAAGCTTTCTTT
d_gene: -
v_gene: TRBV3-1
j_gene: TRBJ1-1
abundance: -

CDR3aa: CASSEDRAVDEQYF
CDR3nt: TGTGCCAGCAGTGAAGACAGGGCCGTCGACGAGCAGTACTTC
d_gene: -
v_gene: TRBV6-1
j_gene: TRBJ2-7
abundance: -

CDR3aa: CASSLRLAGGDYNEQFF
CDR3nt: TGTGCCAGCAGCCTGAGACTAGCGGGAGGGGACTACAATGAGCAGTTCTTC
d_gene: TRBD2
v_gene: TRBV5-6
j_gene: TRBJ2-1
abundance: -

CDR3aa: CASSESRPSGVNNEQFF
CDR3nt: TGCGCCAGCAGTGAGTCGAGGCCTAGCGGGGTGAACAATGAGCAGTTCTTC
d_gene: TRBD2
v_gene: TRBV10-1
j_gene: TRBJ2-1
abundance: many

CDR3aa: CASSTGFTEAFF
CDR3nt: TGTGCCAGCAGTACCGGGTTCACTGAAGCTTTCTTT
d_gene: -
v_gene: TRBV27
j_gene: TRBJ1-1
abundance: -

CDR3aa: CASGGNYEQYF
CDR3nt: TGTGCTAGTGGTGGGAACTACGAGCAGTACTTC
d_gene: -
v_gene: TRBV12-5
j_gene: TRBJ2-7
abundance: few

CDR3aa: CASGSRSSPYEQYF
CDR3nt: TGTGCTAGTGGTAGTCGGTCCAGCCCCTACGAGCAGTACTTC
d_gene: -
v_gene: TRBV12-5
j_gene: TRBJ2-7
abundance: -

CDR3aa: CASCLFVGNEQFF
CDR3nt: TGTGCCAGCTGCCTTTTTGTCGGTAATGAGCAGTTCTTC
d_gene: -
v_gene: TRBV11-2
j_gene: TRBJ2-1
abundance: -

CDR3aa: CASSRDGYYEQYF
CDR3nt: TGTGCCAGCAGCCGGGACGGCTACTACGAGCAGTACTTC
d_gene: -
v_gene: TRBV2
j_gene: TRBJ2-7
abundance: -

CDR3aa: CAWRGGQGNTGELFF
CDR3nt: TGTGCCTGGAGGGGAGGACAGGGGAACACCGGGGAGCTGTTTTTT
d_gene: TRBD1
v_gene: TRBV30
j_gene: TRBJ2-2
abundance: -

CDR3aa: CASSYGLAGGLVF
CDR3nt: TGTGCCAGCAGCTACGGACTAGCGGGAGGGTTGGTCTTC
d_gene: TRBD2
v_gene: TRBV7-6
j_gene: TRBJ2-1
abundance: -

CDR3aa: CAWTPGTGELFF
CDR3nt: TGTGCCTGGACCCCGGGCACCGGGGAGCTGTTTTTT
d_gene: -
v_gene: TRBV30
j_gene: TRBJ2-2
abundance: -

CDR3aa: CSAVRREAQVEQFF
CDR3nt: TGCAGTGCAGTCCGGCGGGAAGCCCAAGTGGAGCAGTTCTTC
d_gene: -
v_gene: TRBV20-1
j_gene: TRBJ2-1
abundance: few

CDR3aa: CASSGGQGVPYEQYF
CDR3nt: TGTGCCAGCAGCGGCGGACAGGGGGTTCCCTACGAGCAGTACTTC
d_gene: TRBD1
v_gene: TRBV7-9
j_gene: TRBJ2-7
abundance: -

CDR3aa: CASEQENNEKLFF
CDR3nt: TGTGCCTCTGAGCAGGAAAATAATGAAAAACTGTTTTTT
d_gene: -
v_gene: TRBV2
j_gene: TRBJ1-4
abundance: -

CDR3aa: CASSSFRTGNYEQYF
CDR3nt: TGTGCCAGCAGCTCCTTTAGGACAGGGAACTACGAGCAGTACTTC
d_gene: TRBD1
v_gene: TRBV5-6
j_gene: TRBJ2-7
abundance: -

CDR3aa: CASSQDPLWGDEQFF
CDR3nt: TGCGCCAGCAGCCAAGACCCCTTATGGGGGGATGAGCAGTTCTTC
d_gene: -
v_gene: TRBV4-1
j_gene: TRBJ2-1
abundance: -

CDR3aa: CASSSNSGTAYNEQSF
CDR3nt: TGTGCCAGCAGCTCGAACTCCGGGACAGCATACAATGAGCAGTCCTTC
d_gene: TRBD1
v_gene: TRBV7-8
j_gene: TRBJ2-1
abundance: -

CDR3aa: CASSLSTSGGAYEQFF
CDR3nt: TGTGCCAGCAGTTTATCAACTAGCGGGGGGGCGTATGAGCAGTTCTTC
d_gene: TRBD2
v_gene: TRBV27
j_gene: TRBJ2-1
abundance: -

CDR3aa: CASTQTNTEAFF
CDR3nt: TGTGCCAGCACCCAAACCAACACTGAAGCTTTCTTT
d_gene: -
v_gene: TRBV7-9
j_gene: TRBJ1-1
abundance: -

CDR3aa: CASSQDAPGLPIPYTQYF
CDR3nt: TGTGCCAGCAGCCAAGACGCCCCCGGGTTGCCGATTCCTTATACGCAGTATTTT
d_gene: -
v_gene: TRBV3-1
j_gene: TRBJ2-3
abundance: once

CDR3aa: CASSTWDRETEAFF
CDR3nt: TGTGCCAGCAGCACCTGGGACAGGGAAACTGAAGCTTTCTTT
d_gene: TRBD1
v_gene: TRBV9
j_gene: TRBJ1-1
abundance: few